These T cell receptor beta chains were read from a single sample in a study of T cell repertoires in cytomegalovirus infection. One entry per CDR3 protein results from TCRdb running MiXCR on the reads. Among hundreds of thousands of distinct CDR3 sequences, 25% to 40% were seen once, and the ten largest hold 12% to 15%. Sample: PBMCs. The receptors were sampled from a human donor in good health (CMV status not recorded). Some clones in this sample may be carry-over from other donors' samples. CDR3s leave out the opening cysteine and the closing phenylalanine or tryptophan. A D gene is named only where the DNA matches it firmly.

v_gene	j_gene	d_gene	CDR3aa
TRBV5-5	TRBJ2-7	.	ASSQNGGRGEQY
TRBV18	TRBJ1-1	.	ASSPLGGMNTEAF
TRBV15	TRBJ2-7	.	ATSTKSGRSYEQY
TRBV7-2	TRBJ2-3	TRBD2	ASSLRTSRTDTQY
TRBV27	TRBJ2-6	.	ASSLVGLLSGANVLT
TRBV7-8	TRBJ2-5	.	ASSPRKGETQY
TRBV2	TRBJ1-4	.	ASSEAGLLNEKLF
TRBV5-4	TRBJ2-5	TRBD1	ASSEGQKETQY
TRBV6-1	TRBJ2-3	TRBD2	ASSEQRGDTQY
TRBV3-1	TRBJ1-1	TRBD1	ASSPNYRGNTEAF
TRBV27	TRBJ2-1	.	ASSLPPNRAGYNEQF
TRBV2	TRBJ2-4	.	ASSETRKLAKNIQY
TRBV7-2	TRBJ2-1	TRBD2	ASRFGGGRNEQF
TRBV19	TRBJ1-2	TRBD1	ASSIWQGDNYGYT
TRBV15	TRBJ2-1	.	ATSRESGPYNEQF
TRBV11-2	TRBJ1-1	.	ASSPATVGGALGTDAF
TRBV19	TRBJ2-4	.	ASSRAEPPNIQY
TRBV2	TRBJ2-1	.	ASSLSPSYNEQF
TRBV28	TRBJ2-3	.	ASSLDEGYRTDTQY
TRBV4-3	TRBJ2-3	TRBD2	ASSQGSAGVEDTQY
TRBV28	TRBJ1-2	TRBD1	ASSSAGTENYGYT
TRBV7-2	TRBJ2-1	.	ASSILRWGEQF
TRBV28	TRBJ2-5	.	ASTPMAAGGLQEPQY
TRBV6-1	TRBJ2-7	.	ASLRQAPYEQY
TRBV29-1	TRBJ1-2	.	SAQGEDYGYT
TRBV7-2	TRBJ2-7	TRBD1	ASSLATGGEQY
TRBV7-9	TRBJ2-5	.	ASTPEVDQETQY
TRBV6-1	TRBJ1-1	.	ASSEELNTEAF
TRBV29-1	TRBJ1-2	.	SVEPFGREDYGYT
TRBV7-6	TRBJ2-2	.	ASSLVGSGTGELF
TRBV29-1	TRBJ1-1	TRBD1	SSSLGTGLMNTEAF
TRBV7-2	TRBJ1-2	.	ASSGQRGSYGYT
TRBV4-3	TRBJ2-5	.	ASSQDKDETQY
TRBV6-1	TRBJ1-4	.	ASTGTTYEKLF
TRBV7-2	TRBJ1-1	TRBD1	ASSHTTGGTEAF
TRBV7-8	TRBJ1-4	.	ASSVVPNSRNEKLF
TRBV7-2	TRBJ2-3	TRBD2	ASSPRTSGGRRTDTQY
TRBV7-9	TRBJ1-2	.	ASSSAGGAYGYT
TRBV12-3/TRBV12-4	TRBJ2-1	TRBD2	ASSSRWEGTYNEQF
TRBV7-8	TRBJ2-1	TRBD2	ASSGWTSGNNEQF
TRBV19	TRBJ1-2	.	ATRNRAKDGYT
TRBV12-3/TRBV12-4	TRBJ2-5	.	ASSPGTKYQETQY
TRBV12-3/TRBV12-4	TRBJ1-1	.	ASSFMGYTEAF
TRBV6-2/TRBV6-3	TRBJ2-2	TRBD2	ASSSLTSGAGELF
TRBV2	TRBJ2-2	.	ASTFRFDTGELF
TRBV5-6	TRBJ2-5	.	ASSLQGEQETQY